The present TCR beta chain was sequenced within a study of circulating and synovial CD4+ cells in juvenile arthritis. Study outcomes and limitations: Some such blood samples were as oligoclonal as synovium. These blood cells shared more CDR3 sequences with synovium than bulk blood. T cell genome counts differed by at least an order of magnitude between CPL and CD4 samples.

Sequenced by immunoSEQ multiplex PCR; TCRdb stores in-frame clones only, minus some. The sample contains tens of thousands of clones, over 95% of which appear only once. Patients with active juvenile idiopathic arthritis donated these samples. On this clone itself: Its specificity is not known. The sample contains more than one DNA sequence encoding this CDR3.

Germline V gives CDR1 SGHRS, CDR2 YFSETQ. The V and J ends lost 0 bases and 3 bases respectively, with 6 bases between them. The CDR3 loop spans 13 amino acids. Sequencing used CD4+ T cells from blood. The origin of this receptor is a human donor with juvenile idiopathic arthritis. V is TRBV5-1 and J is TRBJ1-2; D is possibly TRBD1 (5 bases). The CDR3 sequence is CASSLAGDYGYTF. The CDR3 DNA reads as TGCGCCAGCAGCTTGGCGGGGGACTATGGCTACACCTTC. The full variable domain, in which reference TRBV5-1 and TRBJ1-2 provide the parts outside the CDR3, is KAGVTQTPRYLIKTRGQQVTLSCSPISGHRSVSWYQQTPGQGLQFLFEYFSETQRNKGNFPGRFSGRQFSNSRSEMNVSTLELGDSALYLCASSLAGDYGYTFGSGTRLTVV.